Below, 11 T cell receptor beta chains from the same sample are listed, as sequenced in a study of blood T cell repertoires in COVID-19. Profiled with immunoSEQ multiplex PCR; TCRdb holds only in-frame clones, not every one. The table lists about 110,000 clones, approximately 83% of them singletons. Sequenced: peripheral blood. These receptors all come from a woman in her 70s with acute or convalescent COVID-19.

The chain uses TRBV20-1 and TRBJ1-2; 9 bases align to TRBD1. Trimming at V came to 3 bases and at J to 7 bases, leaving 9 bases not matched to a gene. CDR1 and CDR2 from the germline V gene are DFQATT and SNEGSKA (reference sequence). This CDR3 has 14 residues. The CDR3 loop reads CSASSRDRAAGYTF. CDR3 DNA: TGCAGTGCTAGTAGTCGGGACAGGGCGGCTGGCTACACCTTC.

This clone has more than one count but fewer than ten. The CDR3 nucleotides read TGTGCCAGCACCGACATTGCAACTAATGAAAAACTGTTTTTT. Translated: CASTDIATNEKLFF. The V gene is TRBV7-9, the J gene TRBJ1-4; D unclear. The length of the CDR3 is 14 residues. Germline V gene lookup returns CDR1 SEHNR and CDR2 FQNEAQ (reference sequence). The V end lost 7 bases, the J end lost 0 bases, and 9 bases lay between the germline ends.

This clone was picked up a small number of times. The V call is TRBV30, the J call TRBJ1-6; TRBD1 agrees at 7 bases. Germline values: CDR1 GTSNPN, CDR2 SVGIG (reference sequence). This CDR3 is built from 15 residues. V gave up 3 bases and J gave up 9 bases; unmatched junction bases: 11. CDR3: CAWRGFTGDGSPLHF. CDR3 DNA sequence: TGTGCCTGGAGGGGATTTACAGGGGATGGTTCACCCCTCCACTTT.

Only one count was recorded for this clone. This chain uses TRBV28 with TRBJ1-5, with D possibly TRBD1 on 5 matching bases. This CDR3 region has 14 residues. Germline-derived CDR1 and CDR2 are MDHEN and SYDVKM. V lost 10 bases to trimming and J lost 6 bases, with 19 bases between them. The CDR3 spells CATSRGGISQPQHF. The CDR3 DNA reads TGTGCCACCTCGCGGGGGGGAATTAGTCAGCCCCAGCATTTT.

The chain couples TRBV6-5 to TRBJ2-2; D is unresolved. The CDR3 is made up of 14 amino acids. The ends were cut back, 4 bases at V and 3 bases at J, with 9 bases in the middle. Germline values: CDR1 MNHEY, CDR2 SVGAGI. Written as DNA, the CDR3 is TGTGCCAGCAGTTCTCCCTTTTACACCGGGGAGCTGTTTTTT. This encodes CASSSPFYTGELFF.

This clone was seen once. The rearrangement links TRBV6-5 to TRBJ1-2, with 8 bases that match TRBD1. V gave up 2 bases and J gave up 4 bases; unmatched junction bases: 9. This CDR3 has 16 residues. Germline V gene data show CDR1 as MNHEY and CDR2 as SVGAGI. The CDR3 DNA sequence: TGTGCCAGCAGTTACCCGAGGGGGACAGGCGGCTATGGCTACACCTTC. Protein product: CASSYPRGTGGYGYTF.

Worth noting for this clone: This same CDR3 is encoded by further DNA sequences in the sample. The chain has TRBV2 and TRBJ2-7; 11 bases map to TRBD1. Germline-derived CDR1 and CDR2 are SNHLY and FYNNEI. The CDR3 is made up of 12 amino acids. Trimming cost V 8 bases and J 4 bases; bases outside gene matches: 1. CDR3: CASGTGGYEQYF. DNA for the CDR3: TGTGCCAGCGGGACAGGGGGTTACGAGCAGTACTTC.

The chain links TRBV7-8 to TRBJ1-5; 9 bases map to TRBD1. V lost 4 bases to trimming and J lost 4 bases; unmatched junction nucleotides: 2. Germline values: CDR1 SGHVS, CDR2 FQNEAQ. This CDR3 contains 14 residues. The CDR3 DNA reads TGTGCCAGCAGCTACAGGGGGCGGAATCAGCCCCAGCATTTT. Translated: CASSYRGRNQPQHF.

This chain joins TRBV19 and TRBJ2-1, with D unresolved. Trimming left V 4 bases short and J 0 bases short, with 13 bases between. Germline V CDR1 and CDR2: LNHDA, SQIVND (reference sequence). The CDR3 sequence is 16 residues long. The CDR3 DNA reads as TGTGCCAGTAGTACGTTTGCCCTCAGCTCCTACAATGAGCAGTTCTTC. It codes for CASSTFALSSYNEQFF. Full variable domain (outside the CDR3, taken from reference TRBV19 and TRBJ2-1): DGGITQSPKYLFRKEGQNVTLSCEQNLNHDAMYWYRQDPGQGLRLIYYSQIVNDFQKGDIAEGYSVSREKKESFPLTVTSAQKNPTAFYLCASSTFALSSYNEQFFGPGTRLTVL.

The J gene is TRBJ2-1, the V gene TRBV28, with 7 bases that match TRBD2. This CDR3 is 17 amino acids long. Germline V gene lookup returns CDR1 MDHEN and CDR2 SYDVKM. The ends lost 3 bases at V and 0 bases at J; junction bases unmatched: 8. CDR3 sequence: CASSFLSGASSYNEQFF. CDR3 nucleotides: TGTGCCAGCAGTTTTTTAAGCGGGGCGAGCTCCTACAATGAGCAGTTCTTC.

V gene TRBV9 combines with J gene TRBJ1-3; no firm D call. V dropped 0 bases and J dropped 7 bases, with 14 bases sitting between them. In germline, CDR1 is SGDLS, CDR2 YYNGEE. The CDR3 has 15 amino acids. The CDR3 reads CASSVGVATGNTIYF. CDR3 coding DNA: TGTGCCAGCAGCGTAGGGGTCGCCACGGGGAACACCATATATTTT.